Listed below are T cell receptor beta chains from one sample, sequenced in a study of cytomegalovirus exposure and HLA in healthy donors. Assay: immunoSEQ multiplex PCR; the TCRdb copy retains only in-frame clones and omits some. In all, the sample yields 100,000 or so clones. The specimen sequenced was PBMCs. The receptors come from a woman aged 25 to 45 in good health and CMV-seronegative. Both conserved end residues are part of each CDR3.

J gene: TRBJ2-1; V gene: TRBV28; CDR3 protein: CASSFPISDEQFF
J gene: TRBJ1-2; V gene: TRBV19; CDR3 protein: CASDRGWGYGYTF
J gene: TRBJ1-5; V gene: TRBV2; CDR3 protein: CASSQTSPGTGVSYWEPQHF
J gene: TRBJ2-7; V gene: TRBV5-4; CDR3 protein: CASSLETGGYYEQYF
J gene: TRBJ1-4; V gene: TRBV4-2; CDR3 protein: CASSQAAGQPEKLFF
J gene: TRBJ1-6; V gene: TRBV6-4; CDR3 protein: CASSETGRGSPLHF
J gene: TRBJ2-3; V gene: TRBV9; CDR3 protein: CASSVGTGAVTDTQYF
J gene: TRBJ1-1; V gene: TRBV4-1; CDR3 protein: CASRLEGRATEASF
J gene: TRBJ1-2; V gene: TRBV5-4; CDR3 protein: CASSPTQGLSGYTF
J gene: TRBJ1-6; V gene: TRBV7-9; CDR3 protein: CASSPRGGDYSPLHF
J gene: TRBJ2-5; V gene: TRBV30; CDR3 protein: CAWRVGGAKETQYF
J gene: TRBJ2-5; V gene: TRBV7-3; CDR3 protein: CASSVLSSQEPLYF
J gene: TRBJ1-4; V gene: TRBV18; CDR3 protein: CASSVHRDEKLFF
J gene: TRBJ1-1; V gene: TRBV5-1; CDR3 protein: CASSLGHFTGFDTEAFF
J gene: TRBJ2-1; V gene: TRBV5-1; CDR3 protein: CASSLEGLAGGVDEQFF
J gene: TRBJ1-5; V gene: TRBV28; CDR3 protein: CASRAGTDYQPQHF
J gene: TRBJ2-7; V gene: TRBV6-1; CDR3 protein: CASSLRDRGYEQYF
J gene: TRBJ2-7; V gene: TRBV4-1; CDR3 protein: CASSQVLAWEQYF
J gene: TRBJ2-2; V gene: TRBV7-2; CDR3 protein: CASSQGAGMGELFF
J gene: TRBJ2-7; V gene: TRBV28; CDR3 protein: CASSQTPTYEQYF
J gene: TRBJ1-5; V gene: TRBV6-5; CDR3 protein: CASRTGARQPQHF
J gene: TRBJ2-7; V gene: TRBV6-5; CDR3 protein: CASSYSKRGGTYEQYF
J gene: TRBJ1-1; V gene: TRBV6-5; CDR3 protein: CASSTRDRAVEAFF
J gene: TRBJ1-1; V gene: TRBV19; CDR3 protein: CASSVTVNTEAFF
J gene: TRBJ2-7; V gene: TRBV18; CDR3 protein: CASSPPLAGYEQYF
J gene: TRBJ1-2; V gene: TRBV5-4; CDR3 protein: CASSLRDRGANTF
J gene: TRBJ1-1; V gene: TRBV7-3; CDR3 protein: CASSKSTRGTEAFF
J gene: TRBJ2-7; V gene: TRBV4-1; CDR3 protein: CASSHKRGEPGEQYF
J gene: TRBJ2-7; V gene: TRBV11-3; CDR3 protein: CASSLGLAGSYEQYF
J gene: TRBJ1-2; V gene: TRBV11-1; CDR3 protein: CASSLRIEGGYTF
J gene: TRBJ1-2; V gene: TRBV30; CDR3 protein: CAWSPDPFPGYGYTF
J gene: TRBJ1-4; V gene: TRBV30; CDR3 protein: CAWSPGSNEKLFF
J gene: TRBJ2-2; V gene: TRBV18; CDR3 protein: CASSPPAGRTGELFF
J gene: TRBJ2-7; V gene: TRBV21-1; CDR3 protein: CARLAGGNSYEQYF
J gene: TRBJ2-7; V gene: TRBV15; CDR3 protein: CATSRDTGYEQYF
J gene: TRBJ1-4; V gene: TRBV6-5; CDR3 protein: CASSYGGSGEKLFF
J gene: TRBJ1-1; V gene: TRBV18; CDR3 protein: CASSPLDTYTEAFF
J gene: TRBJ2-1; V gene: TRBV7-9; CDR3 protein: CASIFPKSTAGGFEQFF
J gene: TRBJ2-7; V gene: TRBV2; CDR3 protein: CASSVRRTGAHEQYF
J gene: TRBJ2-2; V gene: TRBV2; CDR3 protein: CASSPDRAHTGELFF
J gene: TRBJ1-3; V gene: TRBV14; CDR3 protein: CASSRTTGTNTIYF
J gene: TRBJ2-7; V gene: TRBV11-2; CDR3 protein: CASSISGRAVYEQYF
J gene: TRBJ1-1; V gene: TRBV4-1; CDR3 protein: CASSYSPNTEAFF
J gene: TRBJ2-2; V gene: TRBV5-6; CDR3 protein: CASSLGEAAAEFTGELFF
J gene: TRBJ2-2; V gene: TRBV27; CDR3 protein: CASSIAGYTGELFF
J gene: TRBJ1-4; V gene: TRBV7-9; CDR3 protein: CASFSEGVSNEKLFF
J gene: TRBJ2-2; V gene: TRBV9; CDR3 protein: CASTGTGELFF
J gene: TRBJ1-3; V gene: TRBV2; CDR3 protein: CASSEQRTSSGNTIYF
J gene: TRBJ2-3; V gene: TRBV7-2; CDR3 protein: CASSLRASDTQYF
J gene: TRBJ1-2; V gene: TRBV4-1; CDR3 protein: CASSQDGQNYGYTF